One and the same sample provided the 13 T cell receptor beta chains below, sequenced in a study of blood T cell repertoires in COVID-19. Some clones are missing from TCRdb's copy, which holds only in-frame ones; the method was immunoSEQ multiplex PCR. The profile covers more than 150,000 clones, with roughly nine tenths appearing a single time and 2.1% taken by the ten largest. Specimen: peripheral blood. These receptors were obtained from a man aged 70-80 years with active or convalescent COVID-19.

The chain has TRBV28 and TRBJ2-1; 7 positions agree with TRBD1. The CDR3 is 16 amino acids. V lost 5 bases and J lost 6; bases outside the gene matches: 13. CDR1 and CDR2 from the germline V gene are MDHEN and SYDVKM. The CDR3 bases are TGTGCCAGCAGTACTAGGGGGCCTCCAAGGGCCAATGAGCAGTTCTTC. Translation: CASSTRGPPRANEQFF.

The chain joins TRBV7-2 to TRBJ2-7; the match to TRBD1 covers 7 bases. This CDR3 spans 13 amino acids. V shed 6 bases and J 4 bases; nucleotides not matched to a gene: 6. Germline CDR1 and CDR2: SGHTA and FQGNSA. The chain's CDR3 is CASSRDSGYEQYF. The CDR3 DNA follows: TGTGCCAGCAGTAGGGACAGTGGGTACGAGCAGTACTTC.

The chain joins TRBV28 to TRBJ2-5; 9 bases match TRBD1. The CDR3 loop spans 15 amino acids. V lost 1 base and J lost 5; bases outside the gene matches: 5. CDR1 is MDHEN and CDR2 is SYDVKM in the germline V gene. The CDR3 loop reads CASSLSQDRGETQYF. The CDR3 DNA is TGTGCCAGCAGTTTATCCCAAGACAGGGGGGAGACCCAGTACTTC.

The chain carries TRBV6-2 or TRBV6-3 and TRBJ2-1, with 7 bases lining up with TRBD2. CDR1 is MNHEY and CDR2 is SVGEGT in the germline V gene. This CDR3 has 16 residues. Losses at the gene ends were 6 bases for V and 2 bases for J; bases not matched to a gene: 10. The DNA for the CDR3 is TGTGCCAGCAGCCCCCCGCGGGGGACCCCCTACAATGAGCAGTTCTTC. It encodes CASSPPRGTPYNEQFF.

The gene calls are TRBV18 and TRBJ2-1; TRBD2 aligns across 9 bases. CDR1 and CDR2 from the germline V gene are KGHSH and LQKENI. This CDR3 region has 14 residues. V lost 0 bases and J lost 10; bases outside the gene matches: 4. The DNA of the CDR3 is TGTGCCAGCTCACCACCCGCTAGCGGGACAGAGCAGTTCTTC. Translation gives CASSPPASGTEQFF.

The V and J genes are TRBV18 and TRBJ2-1; 7 bases match TRBD2. The germline gives CDR1 KGHSH, CDR2 LQKENI. Trimming removed 4 bases from V and 0 bases from J; junction bases left unmatched: 3. The CDR3 is 15 amino acids. The CDR3 coding sequence is TGTGCCAGCTCACGGGAGGGAAGCTCCTACAATGAGCAGTTCTTC. Protein: CASSREGSSYNEQFF.

The DNA of the CDR3 is TGCGCCAGCAATCGACACCCAGACCGTGACTATGGCTACACCTTC. Protein: CASNRHPDRDYGYTF. The chain has TRBV10-2 and TRBJ1-2; D gene ambiguous. The V end lost 7 bases, the J end lost 3 bases, and 18 bases lay between the germline ends. CDR1 and CDR2 from the germline V gene are WSHSY and SAAADI. There are 15 residues in the CDR3.

The chain is built from TRBV24-1 and TRBJ1-4; 8 nucleotides match TRBD1. In germline, CDR1 is KGHDR, CDR2 SFDVKD. Trimming removed 10 bases from V and 4 bases from J; junction bases left unmatched: 7. The CDR3 length is 14 residues. The CDR3 loop is CATAEDRDNEKLFF. CDR3 in DNA: TGTGCCACAGCGGAGGACAGGGATAATGAAAAACTGTTTTTT.

The chain couples TRBV2 to TRBJ2-5; a possible D gene is TRBD1 (6 bases). From germline, CDR1 is SNHLY and CDR2 FYNNEI. The CDR3 length is 11 residues. The CDR3 loop is CGGGQQETQYF. In nucleotides, the CDR3 is TGTGGAGGGGGTCAGCAAGAGACCCAGTACTTC.

There are a few counts of this clone. CDR3: CASSEAQGAVSSYNEQFF. DNA for the CDR3: TGTGCCAGCAGTGAAGCCCAAGGAGCGGTTAGCTCCTACAATGAGCAGTTCTTC. The gene calls are TRBV2 and TRBJ2-1; D might be TRBD2 (5 bases). CDR1 and CDR2 from the germline V gene are SNHLY and FYNNEI. The CDR3 extends over 18 amino acids. V lost 0 bases and J 0 bases, leaving 15 bases between the germline ends.

This sequence joins TRBV13 and TRBJ1-2; no definite D call. Trimming took off 1 base at V and 8 bases at J, with 14 bases between the two ends. The CDR3 runs 14 residues. Germline CDR1 and CDR2: PRHDT and FYEKMQ (reference sequence). The chain's CDR3 is CASSLAGSTLGYTF. CDR3 DNA: TGTGCCAGCAGCTTAGCGGGGTCTACCCTCGGCTACACCTTC.

The chain couples TRBV5-5 to TRBJ2-2, with 11 bases aligning to TRBD1. Losses at the gene ends were 4 bases for V and 6 bases for J; bases not matched to a gene: 8. Germline CDR1 SGHKS, CDR2 YYEKEE (reference sequence). This CDR3 has 16 residues. The CDR3 region has the DNA TGTGCCAGCAGCCCACCGGGACAGGGGGTGGCCGGGGAGCTGTTTTTT. Protein: CASSPPGQGVAGELFF.

V gene TRBV7-2 combines with J gene TRBJ2-7, with D perhaps TRBD1 (6 bases). This CDR3 region has 14 residues. Germline V gene sequence: CDR1 SGHTA, CDR2 FQGNSA. V shed 5 bases and J shed 2 bases, with 13 bases lying between them. The CDR3 coding sequence is TGTGCCAGCAGCAAGACGACAGGACCCTACGAGCAGTACTTC. Amino acids: CASSKTTGPYEQYF.